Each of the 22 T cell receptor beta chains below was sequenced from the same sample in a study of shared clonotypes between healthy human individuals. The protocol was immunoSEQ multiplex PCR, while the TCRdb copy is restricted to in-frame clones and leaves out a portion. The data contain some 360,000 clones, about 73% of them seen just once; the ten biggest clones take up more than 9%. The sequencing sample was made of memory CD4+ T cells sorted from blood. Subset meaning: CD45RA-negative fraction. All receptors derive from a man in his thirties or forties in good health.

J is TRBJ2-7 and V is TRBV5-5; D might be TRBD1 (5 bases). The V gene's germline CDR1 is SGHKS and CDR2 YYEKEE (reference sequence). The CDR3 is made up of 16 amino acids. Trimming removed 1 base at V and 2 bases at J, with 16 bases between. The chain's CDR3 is CASSLRGSPAAYEQYF. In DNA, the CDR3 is TGTGCCAGCAGCTTGAGGGGTTCTCCGGCTGCCTACGAGCAGTACTTC.

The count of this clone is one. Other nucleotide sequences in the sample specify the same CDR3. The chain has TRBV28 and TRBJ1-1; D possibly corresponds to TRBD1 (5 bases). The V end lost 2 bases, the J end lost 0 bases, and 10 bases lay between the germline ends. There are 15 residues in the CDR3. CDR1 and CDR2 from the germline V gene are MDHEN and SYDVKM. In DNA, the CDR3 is TGTGCCAGCAGTTTACCAGGACACTTGAACACTGAAGCTTTCTTT. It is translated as CASSLPGHLNTEAFF.

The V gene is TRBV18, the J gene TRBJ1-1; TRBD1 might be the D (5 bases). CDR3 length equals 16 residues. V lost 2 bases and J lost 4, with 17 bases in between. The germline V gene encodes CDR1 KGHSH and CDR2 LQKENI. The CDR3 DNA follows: TGTGCCAGCTCACCAAGTTCTTACCGGGGGAGCACTGAAGCTTTCTTT. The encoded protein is CASSPSSYRGSTEAFF. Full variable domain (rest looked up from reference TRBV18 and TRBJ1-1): NAGVMQNPRHLVRRRGQEARLRCSPMKGHSHVYWYRQLPEEGLKFMVYLQKENIIDESGMPKERFSAEFPKEGPSILRIQQVVRGDSAAYFCASSPSSYRGSTEAFFGQGTRLTVV.

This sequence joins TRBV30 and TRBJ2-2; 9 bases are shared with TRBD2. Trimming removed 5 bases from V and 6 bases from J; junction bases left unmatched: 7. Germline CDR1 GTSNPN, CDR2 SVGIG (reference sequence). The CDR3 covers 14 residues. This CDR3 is CAWSTGTSSGELFF. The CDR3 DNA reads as TGTGCCTGGTCTACCGGGACTAGCTCCGGGGAGCTGTTTTTT.

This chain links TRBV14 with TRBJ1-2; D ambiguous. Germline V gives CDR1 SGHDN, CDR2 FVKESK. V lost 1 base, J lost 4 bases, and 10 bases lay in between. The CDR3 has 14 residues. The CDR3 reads CASSQAPGVYGYTF. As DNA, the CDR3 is TGTGCCAGCAGCCAAGCCCCAGGTGTCTATGGCTACACCTTC.

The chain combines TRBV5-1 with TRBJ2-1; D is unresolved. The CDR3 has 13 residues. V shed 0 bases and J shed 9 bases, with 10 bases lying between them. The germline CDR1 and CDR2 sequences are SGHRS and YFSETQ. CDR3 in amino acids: CASSLGFTGEQFF. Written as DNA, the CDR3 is TGCGCCAGCAGCTTGGGTTTCACTGGTGAGCAGTTCTTC.

This chain's CDR3 is CASSHFQYSYEQYF. The CDR3 DNA reads TGCGCCAGCAGCCACTTCCAGTACTCCTACGAGCAGTACTTC. The chain is built from TRBV4-1 and TRBJ2-7; D uncertain. V was cut by 3 bases and J by 0 bases, with 9 bases left in between. In germline, CDR1 is MGHRA, CDR2 YSYEKL. The length of the CDR3 is 14 residues.

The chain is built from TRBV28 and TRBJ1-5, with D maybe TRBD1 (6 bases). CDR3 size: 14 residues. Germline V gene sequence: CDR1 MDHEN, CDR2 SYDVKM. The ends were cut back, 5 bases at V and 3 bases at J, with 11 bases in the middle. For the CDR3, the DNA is TGTGCCAGCAGTCCAGGGGCTTTCAATCAGCCCCAGCATTTT. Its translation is CASSPGAFNQPQHF.

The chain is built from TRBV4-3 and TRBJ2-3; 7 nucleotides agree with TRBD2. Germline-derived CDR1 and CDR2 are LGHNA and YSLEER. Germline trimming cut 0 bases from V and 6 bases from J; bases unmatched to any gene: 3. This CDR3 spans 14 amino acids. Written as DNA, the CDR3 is TGCGCCAGCAGCCAAGATAGGACTAGGGATACGCAGTATTTT. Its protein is CASSQDRTRDTQYF.

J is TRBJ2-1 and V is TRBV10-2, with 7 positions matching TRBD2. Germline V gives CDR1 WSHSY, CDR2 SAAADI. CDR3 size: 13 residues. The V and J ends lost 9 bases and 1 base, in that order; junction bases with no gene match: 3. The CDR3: CASTSASYNEQFF. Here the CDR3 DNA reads TGCGCCAGTACTAGCGCTTCCTACAATGAGCAGTTCTTC.

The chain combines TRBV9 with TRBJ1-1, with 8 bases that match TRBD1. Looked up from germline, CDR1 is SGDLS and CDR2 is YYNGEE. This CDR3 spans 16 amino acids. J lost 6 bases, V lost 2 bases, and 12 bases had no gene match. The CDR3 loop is CASSVTPDRGTAEAFF. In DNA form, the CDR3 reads TGTGCCAGCAGCGTGACCCCAGACAGGGGAACCGCTGAAGCTTTCTTT.

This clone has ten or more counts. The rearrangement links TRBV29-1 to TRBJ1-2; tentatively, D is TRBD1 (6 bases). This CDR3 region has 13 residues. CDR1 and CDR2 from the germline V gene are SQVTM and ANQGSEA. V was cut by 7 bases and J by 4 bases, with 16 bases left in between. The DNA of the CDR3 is TGCAGCGCACGGGTGGGGGGCGGCTATGGCTACACCTTC. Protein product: CSARVGGGYGYTF. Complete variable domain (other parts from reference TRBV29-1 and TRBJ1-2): SAVISQKPSRDICQRGTSLTIQCQVDSQVTMMFWYRQQPGQSLTLIATANQGSEATYESGFVIDKFPISRPNLTFSTLTVSNMSPEDSSIYLCSARVGGGYGYTFGSGTRLTVV.

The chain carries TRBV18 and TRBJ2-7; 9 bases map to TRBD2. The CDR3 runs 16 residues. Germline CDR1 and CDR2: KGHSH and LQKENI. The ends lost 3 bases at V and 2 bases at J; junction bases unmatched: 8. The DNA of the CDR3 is TGTGCCAGCTCACCCCCGGGACTAGCAGTTACCTACGAGCAGTACTTC. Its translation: CASSPPGLAVTYEQYF.

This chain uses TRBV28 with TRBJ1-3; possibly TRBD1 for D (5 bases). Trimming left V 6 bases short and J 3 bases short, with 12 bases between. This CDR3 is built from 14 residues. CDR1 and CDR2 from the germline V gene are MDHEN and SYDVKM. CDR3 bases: TGTGCCAGCAGGAATTGGGACGTTGGAAACACCATATATTTT. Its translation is CASRNWDVGNTIYF.

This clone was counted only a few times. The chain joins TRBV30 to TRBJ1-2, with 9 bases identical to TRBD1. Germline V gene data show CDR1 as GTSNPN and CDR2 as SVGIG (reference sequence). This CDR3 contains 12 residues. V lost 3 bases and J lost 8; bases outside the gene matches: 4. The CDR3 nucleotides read TGTGCCTGGAGACAGGGGGCGGGAGGCTACACCTTC. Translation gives CAWRQGAGGYTF.

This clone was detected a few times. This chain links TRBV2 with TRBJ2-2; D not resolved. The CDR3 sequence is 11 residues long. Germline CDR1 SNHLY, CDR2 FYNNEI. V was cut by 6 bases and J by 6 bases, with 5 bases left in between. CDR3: CASRYPGELFF. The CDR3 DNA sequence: TGTGCCAGCAGATATCCCGGGGAGCTGTTTTTT. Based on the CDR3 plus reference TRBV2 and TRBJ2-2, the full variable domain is EPEVTQTPSHQVTQMGQEVILRCVPISNHLYFYWYRQILGQKVEFLVSFYNNEISEKSEIFDDQFSVERPDGSNFTLKIRSTKLEDSAMYFCASRYPGELFFGEGSRLTVL.

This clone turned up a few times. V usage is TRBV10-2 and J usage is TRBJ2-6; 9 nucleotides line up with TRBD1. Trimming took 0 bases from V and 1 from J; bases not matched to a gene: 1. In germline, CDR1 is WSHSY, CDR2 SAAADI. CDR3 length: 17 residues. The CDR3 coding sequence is TGCGCCAGCAGTGAGTCCGGGACAGGGTCTGGGGCCAACGTCCTGACTTTC. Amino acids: CASSESGTGSGANVLTF.

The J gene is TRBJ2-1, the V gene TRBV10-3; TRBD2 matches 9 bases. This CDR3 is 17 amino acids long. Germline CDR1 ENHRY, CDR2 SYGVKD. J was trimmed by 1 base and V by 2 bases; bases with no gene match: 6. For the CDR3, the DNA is TGTGCCATCAGTGAGGATAGCGGGAGTCGGTCCTACAATGAGCAGTTCTTC. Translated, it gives CAISEDSGSRSYNEQFF.

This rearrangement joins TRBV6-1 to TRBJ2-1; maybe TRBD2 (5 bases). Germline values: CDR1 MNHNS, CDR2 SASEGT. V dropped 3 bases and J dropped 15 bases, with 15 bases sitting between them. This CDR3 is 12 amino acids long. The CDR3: CASSDLVASLFF. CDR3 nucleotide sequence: TGTGCCAGCAGTGACTTAGTTGCTAGCCTGTTCTTC.

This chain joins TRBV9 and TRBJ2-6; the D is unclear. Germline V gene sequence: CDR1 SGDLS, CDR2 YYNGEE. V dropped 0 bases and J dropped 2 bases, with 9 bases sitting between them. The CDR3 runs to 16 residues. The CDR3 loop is CASSVDTGPGANVLTF. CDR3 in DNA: TGTGCCAGCAGCGTAGACACCGGACCTGGGGCCAACGTCCTGACTTTC.

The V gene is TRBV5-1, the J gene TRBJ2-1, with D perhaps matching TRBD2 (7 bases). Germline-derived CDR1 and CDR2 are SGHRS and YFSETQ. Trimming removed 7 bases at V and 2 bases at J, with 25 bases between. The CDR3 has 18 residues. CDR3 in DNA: TGCGCCAGCGGGGGACATGGGACGACAGCGGGAACCTACAATGAGCAGTTCTTC. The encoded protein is CASGGHGTTAGTYNEQFF.

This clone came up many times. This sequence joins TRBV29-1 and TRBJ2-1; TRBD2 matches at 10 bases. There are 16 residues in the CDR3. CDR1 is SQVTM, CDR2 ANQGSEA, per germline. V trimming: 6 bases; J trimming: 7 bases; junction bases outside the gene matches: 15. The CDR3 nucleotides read TGCAGCGTACCCCCGGAGGCTAGCGGGAGCATAAATGAGCAGTTCTTC. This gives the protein CSVPPEASGSINEQFF.